A single sample is the source of the 15 T cell receptor beta chains below, sequenced in a study of cytomegalovirus exposure and HLA in healthy donors. PCR primers comprised 60 Vbeta and 13 Jbeta primers. Repertoires were generated with immunoSEQ multiplex PCR, while TCRdb's copy carries only in-frame clones and drops some. This listing includes 100,000 to 150,000 clones. Specimen: PBMCs. These receptors were collected from a man aged 18 to 30 in good health and CMV-seronegative.

The rearrangement links TRBV30 to TRBJ2-5, with 14 bases aligning to TRBD2. The germline V gene encodes CDR1 GTSNPN and CDR2 SVGIG (reference sequence). This CDR3 contains 17 residues. V was clipped by 7 bases and J by 7 bases; unmatched bases: 17. CDR3 nucleotides: TGTGCCTCGCTAGGGACTAGCGGGAGCCTGGTGATGTGGACCCAGTACTTC. It yields the protein CASLGTSGSLVMWTQYF.

The chain is built from TRBV7-9 and TRBJ2-1, with 9 bases that match TRBD2. The CDR3 runs 16 residues. The germline V gene has CDR1 SEHNR and CDR2 FQNEAQ (reference sequence). The trim removed 4 bases at V and 2 bases at J, leaving 6 bases unmatched. The CDR3 nucleotides are TGTGCCAGCAGCTATATTAGCGGGAGTGCCTACAATGAGCAGTTCTTC. This codes for CASSYISGSAYNEQFF.

V usage is TRBV5-6 and J usage is TRBJ1-1; TRBD1 is a possible D gene (6 bases). Germline assignment: CDR1 SGHDT and CDR2 YYEEEE. The germline V and J ends were trimmed by 2 bases and 0 bases, with 14 bases remaining between them. The CDR3 runs 16 residues. The CDR3 region is CASSLLQGLVNTEAFF. The CDR3 coding sequence is TGTGCCAGCAGCTTACTCCAGGGGCTGGTGAACACTGAAGCTTTCTTT.

This chain uses TRBV7-2 with TRBJ2-1; 8 positions agree with TRBD1. CDR1 is SGHTA, CDR2 FQGNSA, per germline. CDR3 length: 17 amino acids. V lost 0 bases and J lost 5; bases outside the gene matches: 9. For the CDR3, the DNA is TGTGCCAGCAGCTTAGCTCTCTTTATGACAGGGGACAATGAGCAGTTCTTC. Protein: CASSLALFMTGDNEQFF.

This chain links TRBV4-1 with TRBJ2-3; 14 bases agree with TRBD2. J lost 10 bases, V lost 2 bases, and 5 bases had no gene match. The germline CDR1 and CDR2 sequences are MGHRA and YSYEKL. CDR3 size: 15 residues. This CDR3 is CASSQLGLAGGAQYF. DNA for the CDR3: TGCGCCAGCAGCCAATTAGGACTAGCGGGAGGCGCGCAGTATTTT.

V gene TRBV28 combines with J gene TRBJ2-5, with 7 bases that match TRBD1. Germline lookup yields CDR1 MDHEN and CDR2 SYDVKM. This CDR3 is built from 13 residues. With V trimmed by 5 bases and J by 3 bases, 3 bases remained unmatched. The CDR3 DNA is TGTGCCAGCAGTCCCGGACAGGAAGAGACCCAGTACTTC. It is translated as CASSPGQEETQYF.

The rearrangement links TRBV28 to TRBJ1-1; 7 positions match TRBD1. The CDR3 runs 14 residues. The germline V gene encodes CDR1 MDHEN and CDR2 SYDVKM. Trimming removed 3 bases from V and 3 bases from J; junction bases left unmatched: 4. DNA for the CDR3: TGTGCCAGCAGTTTGGGAACAGGGGACACTGAAGCTTTCTTT. Its translation is CASSLGTGDTEAFF.

The CDR3 loop reads CASRVSGGGYGYTF. For the CDR3, the DNA is TGTGCCAGCAGGGTCTCCGGGGGAGGGTATGGCTACACCTTC. This chain links TRBV28 with TRBJ1-2; TRBD1 might be the D (5 bases). The germline V gene has CDR1 MDHEN and CDR2 SYDVKM. V was cut by 6 bases and J by 5 bases, with 16 bases left in between. This CDR3 has 14 residues.

This chain connects TRBV10-1 to TRBJ2-7; D might be TRBD1 (6 bases). This CDR3 is 13 amino acids long. Germline V gene data show CDR1 as WNHNN and CDR2 as SYGVQD (reference sequence). Trimming removed 8 bases at V and 4 bases at J, with 15 bases between. CDR3 sequence: CASQEQGRYEQYF. Here the CDR3 DNA reads TGCGCCAGCCAAGAACAGGGACGGTACGAGCAGTACTTC.

Here the CDR3 reads CASSDGQGYEQYF. The CDR3, as DNA: TGTGCCAGCAGCGATGGACAGGGCTACGAGCAGTACTTC. This chain connects TRBV6-5 to TRBJ2-7; 8 nucleotides align to TRBD1. The CDR3 sequence is 13 residues long. Germline V lookup: CDR1 MNHEY, CDR2 SVGAGI. V lost 6 bases, J lost 3 bases, and 4 bases stayed unmatched.

The CDR3 sequence: CASSLASPRTEAFF. The CDR3 DNA reads as TGTGCCAGCAGCTTAGCATCCCCGCGGACTGAAGCTTTCTTT. This chain uses TRBV7-6 with TRBJ1-1; no firm D call. The V gene's germline CDR1 is SGHVS and CDR2 FNYEAQ. The CDR3 is 14 amino acids. The V gene lost 0 bases and the J gene lost 5 bases, with 10 bases spanning the gap.

The chain employs TRBV5-1 and TRBJ2-3, with TRBD2 identical over 13 bases. This CDR3 spans 17 amino acids. The V gene's germline CDR1 is SGHRS and CDR2 YFSETQ. Trimming at V came to 0 bases and at J to 0 bases, leaving 1 base not matched to a gene. This chain's CDR3 is CASSLETSGGSTDTQYF. As DNA, the CDR3 is TGCGCCAGCAGCTTGGAGACTAGCGGGGGGAGCACAGATACGCAGTATTTT.

The chain employs TRBV18 and TRBJ1-4; 9 bases are a match to TRBD1. The CDR3 has 15 amino acids. The V and J ends lost 3 bases and 6 bases, in that order; junction bases with no gene match: 5. Germline-derived CDR1 and CDR2 are KGHSH and LQKENI. DNA of the CDR3: TGTGCCAGCTCACCCCCCGGGACAGGGTATGAAAAACTGTTTTTT. Residues: CASSPPGTGYEKLFF.

The CDR3 sequence is CASSPRQLDSGNTIYF. CDR3 DNA sequence: TGTGCCAGCAGCCCCCGACAGCTAGACTCTGGAAACACCATATATTTT. V usage is TRBV7-2 and J usage is TRBJ1-3; tentative D call: TRBD1 (5 bases). From germline, CDR1 is SGHTA and CDR2 FQGNSA. The CDR3 covers 16 residues. V shed 5 bases and J shed 0 bases, with 14 bases lying between them.

The CDR3 here is CASSPRQPVTNEKLFF. The CDR3 DNA reads as TGTGCCAGTAGTCCGCGACAACCAGTAACTAATGAAAAACTGTTTTTT. V gene TRBV19 combines with J gene TRBJ1-4; D is uncertain. There are 16 residues in the CDR3. The V and J ends lost 5 bases and 1 base respectively, with 14 bases between them. Germline V CDR1 and CDR2: LNHDA, SQIVND (reference sequence).